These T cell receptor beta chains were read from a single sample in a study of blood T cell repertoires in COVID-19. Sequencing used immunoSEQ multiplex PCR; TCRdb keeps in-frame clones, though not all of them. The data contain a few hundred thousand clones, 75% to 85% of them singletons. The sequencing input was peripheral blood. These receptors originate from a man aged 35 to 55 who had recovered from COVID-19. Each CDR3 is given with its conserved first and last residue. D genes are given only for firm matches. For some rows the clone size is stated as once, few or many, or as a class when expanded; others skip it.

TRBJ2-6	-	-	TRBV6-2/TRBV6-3	TGTGCCAGCAGTTACGGGACAGGGGCCAACGTCCTGACTTTC	CASSYGTGANVLTF
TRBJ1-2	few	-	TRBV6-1	TGTGCCAGCAGTGAATCGCAGGGTAACGGCTACACCTTC	CASSESQGNGYTF
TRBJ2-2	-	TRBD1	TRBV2	TGTGCCAGCATGGAGGACAGGGGGTCCACCGGGGAGCTGTTTTTT	CASMEDRGSTGELFF
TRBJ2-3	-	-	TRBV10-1	TGCGCCAGCTCCCTAGACAGAACAGATACGCAGTATTTT	CASSLDRTDTQYF
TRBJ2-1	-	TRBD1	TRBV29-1	TGCAGCGTTGAAGCAGGGCCAGGGGGTGAGCAGTTCTTC	CSVEAGPGGEQFF
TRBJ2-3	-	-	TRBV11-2	TGTGCCAGCAGCCGCTGGCCCGGGAGACCTACGCAGTATTTT	CASSRWPGRPTQYF
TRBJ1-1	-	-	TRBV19	TGTGCCAGTAGCACGGTCCTGAACACTGAAGCTTTCTTT	CASSTVLNTEAFF
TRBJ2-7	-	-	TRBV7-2	TGTGCCAGCAGCTGGGGACAATCGTCCTACGAGCAGTACTTC	CASSWGQSSYEQYF
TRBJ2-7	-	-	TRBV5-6	TGTGCCAGCAGCTTGGGGACTACCTACGAGCAGTACTTC	CASSLGTTYEQYF
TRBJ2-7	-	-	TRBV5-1	TGCGCCAGCCAGGGGGGCCCCTACGAGCAGTACTTC	CASQGGPYEQYF
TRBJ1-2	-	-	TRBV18	TGTGCCAGCTCACCCCAGACAGAGGATGGCTACACCTTC	CASSPQTEDGYTF
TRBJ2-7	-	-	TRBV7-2	TGTGCCAGCAGCAGCGTGGGGGCAGGCGAGCAGTACTTC	CASSSVGAGEQYF
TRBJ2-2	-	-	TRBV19	TGTGCCAGTAGTAAAGGTCGGCGGGATCTCGGCGGGGAGCTGTTTTTT	CASSKGRRDLGGELFF
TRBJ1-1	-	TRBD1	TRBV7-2	TGTGCCAGCAGCTCGGGACAGGGGAGCACTGAAGCTTTCTTT	CASSSGQGSTEAFF
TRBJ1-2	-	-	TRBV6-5	TGTGCCAGCAGCCATAGACAAAGGGGGAACTATGGCTACACCTTC	CASSHRQRGNYGYTF
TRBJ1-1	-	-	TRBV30	TGTGCCTGGAGTGTACTTGGAGGGAACACTGAAGCTTTCTTT	CAWSVLGGNTEAFF
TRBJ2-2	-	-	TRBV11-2	TGTGCCAGCAGCTTAGCAGGGGATAACACCGGGGAGCTGTTTTTT	CASSLAGDNTGELFF
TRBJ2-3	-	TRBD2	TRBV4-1	TGCGCCAGCAGCCAAGATTGGCTAGCGGGAGTGGCGCAGTATTTT	CASSQDWLAGVAQYF
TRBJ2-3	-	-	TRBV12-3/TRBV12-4	TGTGCCAGCAGAGGAGGGACAGATACGCAGTATTTT	CASRGGTDTQYF
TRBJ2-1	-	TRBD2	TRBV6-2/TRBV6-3	TGTGCCAGCAGTTACCGGGGGACTAGCGGGAGTTTCTACAATGAGCAGTTCTTC	CASSYRGTSGSFYNEQFF
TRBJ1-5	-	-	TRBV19	TGTGCCAGTGGGGGCGCGGCTAGCAATCAGCCCCAGCATTTT	CASGGAASNQPQHF
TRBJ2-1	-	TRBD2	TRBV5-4	TGTGCCAGCAGCTTACCGGGACTAGCGGGGAGGGCGCAGTTCTTC	CASSLPGLAGRAQFF
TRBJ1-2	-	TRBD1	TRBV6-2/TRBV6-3	TGTGCCAGCAGTCTTACCGGACAGGCGATGCTCTATGGCTACACCTTC	CASSLTGQAMLYGYTF
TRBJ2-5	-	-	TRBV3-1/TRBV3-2	TGTGCCAGCAGCCAAGGTACAGGGTTACACCAAGAGACCCAGTACTTC	CASSQGTGLHQETQYF
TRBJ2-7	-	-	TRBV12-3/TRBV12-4	TGTGCCAGCGGAACCCCCCGGGAGTACGAGCAGTACTTC	CASGTPREYEQYF
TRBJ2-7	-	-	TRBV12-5	TGTGCTAGTGGTTTGGGGCGGACAACGCACTACGAGCAGTACTTC	CASGLGRTTHYEQYF
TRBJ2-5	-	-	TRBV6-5	TGTGCCAGCAGTTACTCGATGTATTCCTCGCGAGAGACCCAGTACTTC	CASSYSMYSSRETQYF
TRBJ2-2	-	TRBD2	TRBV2	TGTGCCAGCAGTGGTTTAGCGGGTACCGGGGAGCTGTTTTTT	CASSGLAGTGELFF
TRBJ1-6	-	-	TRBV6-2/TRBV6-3	TGTGCCAGCAGTCAATGGACAGCCCATTCACCCCTCCACTTT	CASSQWTAHSPLHF
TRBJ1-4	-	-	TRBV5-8	TGTGCCTCCCACGAGGAGGGGCGCGATGAAAAACTGTTTTTT	CASHEEGRDEKLFF
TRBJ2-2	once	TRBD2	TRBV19	TGTGCCAGTAGGATGACTAGCCGGGAGGAGCTGTTTTTT	CASRMTSREELFF
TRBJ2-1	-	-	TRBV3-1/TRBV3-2	TGTGCCAGCAGACACGACAATGAGCAGTTCTTC	CASRHDNEQFF
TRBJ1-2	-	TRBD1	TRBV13	TGTGCCAGCAGCCCCCGGGACAGGGGCATTGCTGGCTACACCTTC	CASSPRDRGIAGYTF
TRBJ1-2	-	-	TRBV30	TGTGCCTGGAGTGAAGAGCTAGGCTACACCTTC	CAWSEELGYTF
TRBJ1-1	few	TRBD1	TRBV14	TGTGCCAGCAGCAACAGGGGGGTAGCTGAAGCTTTCTTT	CASSNRGVAEAFF
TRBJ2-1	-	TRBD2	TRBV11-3	TGTGCCAGCAGCTTATTAAGGGGCGGGGGTGAGCAGTTCTTC	CASSLLRGGGEQFF
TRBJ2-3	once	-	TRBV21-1	TGTGCCAGCTGTGGAACGGGAGGCCCCTGTAGCACAGATACGCAGTATTTT	CASCGTGGPCSTDTQYF
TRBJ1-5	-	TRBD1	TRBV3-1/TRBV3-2	TGTGCCAGCAGCCTCGGGACAGGGACGGAGCATTTT	CASSLGTGTEHF